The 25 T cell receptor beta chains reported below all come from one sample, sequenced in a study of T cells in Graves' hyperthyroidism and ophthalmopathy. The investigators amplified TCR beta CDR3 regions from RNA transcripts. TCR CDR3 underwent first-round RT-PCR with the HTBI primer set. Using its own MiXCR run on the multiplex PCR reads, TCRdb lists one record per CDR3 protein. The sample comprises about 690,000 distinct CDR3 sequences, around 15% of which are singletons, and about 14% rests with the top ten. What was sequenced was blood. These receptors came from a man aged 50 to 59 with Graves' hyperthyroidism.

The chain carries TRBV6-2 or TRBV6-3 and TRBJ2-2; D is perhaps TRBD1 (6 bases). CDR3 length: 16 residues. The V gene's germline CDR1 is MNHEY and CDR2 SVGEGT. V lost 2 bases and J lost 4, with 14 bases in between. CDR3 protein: CASSYGVGQRTGELFF. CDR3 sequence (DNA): TGTGCCAGCAGTTACGGGGTTGGACAGCGCACCGGGGAGCTGTTTTTT.

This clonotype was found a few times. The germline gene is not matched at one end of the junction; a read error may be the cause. CDR3 in DNA: TGTGCCAGCAGCTTGGTGGTAAACACTGAAGCTTCCTTT. Its protein is CASSLVVNTEASF. V gene TRBV5-5 combines with J gene TRBJ1-1, with D uncertain. CDR3 length: 13 residues. CDR1 and CDR2 (germline): SGHKS, YYEKEE (reference sequence).

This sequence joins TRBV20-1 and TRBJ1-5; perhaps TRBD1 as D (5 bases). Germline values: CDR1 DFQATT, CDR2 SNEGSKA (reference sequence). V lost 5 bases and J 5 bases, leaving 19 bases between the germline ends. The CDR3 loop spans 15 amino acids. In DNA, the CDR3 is TGCAGTGCTGAGAAAGGTTTTGGGGACCATCAGCCCCAGCATTTT. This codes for CSAEKGFGDHQPQHF.

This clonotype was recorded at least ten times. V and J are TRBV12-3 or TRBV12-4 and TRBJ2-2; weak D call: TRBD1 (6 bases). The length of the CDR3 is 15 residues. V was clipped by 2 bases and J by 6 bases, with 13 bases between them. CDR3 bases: TGTGCCAGCAGTTTATGGGTACAGGGTGCCGGGGAGCTGTTTTTT. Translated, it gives CASSLWVQGAGELFF.

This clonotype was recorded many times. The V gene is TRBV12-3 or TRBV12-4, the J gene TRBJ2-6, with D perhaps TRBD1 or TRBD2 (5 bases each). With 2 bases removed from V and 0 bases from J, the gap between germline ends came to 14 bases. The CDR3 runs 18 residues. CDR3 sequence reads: CASSLSGPYFSGANVLTF. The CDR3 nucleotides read TGTGCCAGCAGTTTATCGGGGCCTTACTTCTCTGGGGCCAACGTCCTGACTTTC.

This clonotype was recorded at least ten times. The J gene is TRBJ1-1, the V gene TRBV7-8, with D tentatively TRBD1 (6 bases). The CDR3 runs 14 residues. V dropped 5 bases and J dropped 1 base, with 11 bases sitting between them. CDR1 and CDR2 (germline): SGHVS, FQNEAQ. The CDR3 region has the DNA TGTGCCAGCAGCGAAGGGACAACGAACACTGAAGCTTTCTTT. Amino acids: CASSEGTTNTEAFF.

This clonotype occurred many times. The CDR3 is CASSLVPGGAGYTF. CDR3 in DNA: TGCGCCAGCAGCTTGGTACCAGGGGGCGCGGGCTACACCTTC. The chain links TRBV5-1 to TRBJ1-2; the match to TRBD1 covers 8 bases. The J segment lost 8 bases and the V segment lost 0 bases, leaving 6 bases of the junction unmatched. The CDR3 contains 14 residues. Germline V gene data show CDR1 as SGHRS and CDR2 as YFSETQ.

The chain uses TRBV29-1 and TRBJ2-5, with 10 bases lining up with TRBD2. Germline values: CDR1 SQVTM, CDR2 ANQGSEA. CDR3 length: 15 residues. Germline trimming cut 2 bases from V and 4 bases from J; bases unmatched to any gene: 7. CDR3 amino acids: CSVEFRSSGRETQYF. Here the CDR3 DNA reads TGCAGCGTTGAATTCCGCTCTAGCGGGAGAGAGACCCAGTACTTC.

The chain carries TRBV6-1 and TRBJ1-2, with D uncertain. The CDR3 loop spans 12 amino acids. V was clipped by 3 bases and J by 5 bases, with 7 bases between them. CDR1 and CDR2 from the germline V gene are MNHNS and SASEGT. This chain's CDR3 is CASSEYEYGYTF. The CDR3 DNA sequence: TGTGCCAGCAGTGAGTACGAATATGGCTACACCTTC.

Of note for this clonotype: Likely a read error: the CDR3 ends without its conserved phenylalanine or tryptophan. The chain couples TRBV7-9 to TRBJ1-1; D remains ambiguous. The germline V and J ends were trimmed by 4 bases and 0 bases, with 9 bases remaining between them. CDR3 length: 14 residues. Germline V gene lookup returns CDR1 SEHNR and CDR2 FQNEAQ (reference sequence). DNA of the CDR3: TGTGCCAGCAGCTCGGGGAGGATGAACACTGAAGCTTTCCTT. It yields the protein CASSSGRMNTEAFL.

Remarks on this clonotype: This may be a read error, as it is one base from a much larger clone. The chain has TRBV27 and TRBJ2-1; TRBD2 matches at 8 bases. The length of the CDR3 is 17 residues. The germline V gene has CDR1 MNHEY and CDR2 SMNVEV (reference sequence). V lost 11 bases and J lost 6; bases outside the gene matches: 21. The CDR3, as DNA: TGTGCCGGCAAGTCGTTTATACGCGGGAGGAGTGGCAATGAGCAGTTCTTC. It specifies CAGKSFIRGRSGNEQFF.

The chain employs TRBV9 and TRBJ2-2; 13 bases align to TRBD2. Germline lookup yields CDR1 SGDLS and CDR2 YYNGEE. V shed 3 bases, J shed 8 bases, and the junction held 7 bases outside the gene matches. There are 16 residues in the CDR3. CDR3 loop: CASSATGTSGTGELFF. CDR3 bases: TGTGCCAGCAGCGCCACCGGGACTAGCGGGACTGGGGAGCTGTTTTTT.

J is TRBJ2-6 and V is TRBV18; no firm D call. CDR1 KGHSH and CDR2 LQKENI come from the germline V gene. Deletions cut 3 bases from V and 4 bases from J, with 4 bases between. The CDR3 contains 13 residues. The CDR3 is CASSPDGANVLTF. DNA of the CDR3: TGTGCCAGCTCACCCGACGGGGCCAACGTCCTGACTTTC.

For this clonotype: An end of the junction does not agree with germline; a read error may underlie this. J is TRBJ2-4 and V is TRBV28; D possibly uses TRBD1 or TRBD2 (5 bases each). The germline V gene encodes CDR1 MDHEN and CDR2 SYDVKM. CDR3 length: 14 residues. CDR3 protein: CASSSGTEENIQYF. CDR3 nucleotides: TGTGCCAGTAGTTCCGGGACGGAAGAAAACATTCAGTACTTC.

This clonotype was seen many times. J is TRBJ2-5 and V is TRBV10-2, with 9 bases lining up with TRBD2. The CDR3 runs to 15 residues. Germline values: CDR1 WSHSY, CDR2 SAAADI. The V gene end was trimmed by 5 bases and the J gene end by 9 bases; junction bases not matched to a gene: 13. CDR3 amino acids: CASSSELAGRSPQYF. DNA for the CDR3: TGCGCCAGCAGTTCGGAGCTAGCGGGGCGGTCGCCCCAGTACTTC.

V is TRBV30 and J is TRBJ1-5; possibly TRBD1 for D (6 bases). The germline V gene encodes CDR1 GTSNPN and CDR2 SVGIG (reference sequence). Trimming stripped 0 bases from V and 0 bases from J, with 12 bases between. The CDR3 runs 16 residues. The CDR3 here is CAWSVRTGYSNQPQHF. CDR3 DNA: TGTGCCTGGAGTGTACGTACAGGGTATAGCAATCAGCCCCAGCATTTT.

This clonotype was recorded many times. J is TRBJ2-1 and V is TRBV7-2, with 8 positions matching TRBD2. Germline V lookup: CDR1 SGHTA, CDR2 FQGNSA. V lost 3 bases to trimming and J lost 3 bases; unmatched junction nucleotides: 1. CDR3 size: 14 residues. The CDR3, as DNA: TGTGCCAGCAGCTTCGGGGGGGGCTACAATGAGCAGTTCTTC. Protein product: CASSFGGGYNEQFF.

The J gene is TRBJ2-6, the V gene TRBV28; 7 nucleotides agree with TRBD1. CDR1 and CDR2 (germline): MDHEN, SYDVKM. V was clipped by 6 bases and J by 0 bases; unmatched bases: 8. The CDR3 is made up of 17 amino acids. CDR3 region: CASREQGLASGANVLTF. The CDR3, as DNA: TGTGCCAGCAGGGAACAGGGGCTCGCCTCTGGGGCCAACGTCCTGACTTTC.

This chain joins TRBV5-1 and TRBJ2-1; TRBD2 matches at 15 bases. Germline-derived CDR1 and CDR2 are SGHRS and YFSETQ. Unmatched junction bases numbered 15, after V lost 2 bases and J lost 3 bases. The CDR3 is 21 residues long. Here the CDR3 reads CASSLGLAGGPGSSYYNEQFF. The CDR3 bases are TGCGCCAGCAGCTTAGGACTAGCGGGAGGGCCAGGTTCGTCCTACTACAATGAGCAGTTCTTC.

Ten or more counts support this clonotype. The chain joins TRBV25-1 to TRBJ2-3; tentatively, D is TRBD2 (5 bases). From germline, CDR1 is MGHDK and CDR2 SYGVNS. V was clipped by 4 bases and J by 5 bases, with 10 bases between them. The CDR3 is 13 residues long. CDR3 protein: CASSAPAGDTQYF. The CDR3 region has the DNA TGTGCCAGCAGTGCCCCGGCGGGAGATACGCAGTATTTT.

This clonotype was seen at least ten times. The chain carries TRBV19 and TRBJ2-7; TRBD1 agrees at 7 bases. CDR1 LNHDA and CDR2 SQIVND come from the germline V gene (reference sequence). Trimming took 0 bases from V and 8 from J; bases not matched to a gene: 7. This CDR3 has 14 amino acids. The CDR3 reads CASSIDGRGNQQYF. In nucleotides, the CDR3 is TGTGCCAGTAGTATAGACGGCAGGGGGAATCAGCAGTACTTC.

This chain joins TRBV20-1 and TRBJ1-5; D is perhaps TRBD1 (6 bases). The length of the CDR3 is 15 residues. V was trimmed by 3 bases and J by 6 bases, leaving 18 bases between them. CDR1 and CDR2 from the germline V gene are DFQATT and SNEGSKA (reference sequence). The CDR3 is CSASMTGGVVQPQHF. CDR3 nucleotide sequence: TGCAGTGCTAGTATGACAGGTGGGGTTGTTCAGCCCCAGCATTTT.

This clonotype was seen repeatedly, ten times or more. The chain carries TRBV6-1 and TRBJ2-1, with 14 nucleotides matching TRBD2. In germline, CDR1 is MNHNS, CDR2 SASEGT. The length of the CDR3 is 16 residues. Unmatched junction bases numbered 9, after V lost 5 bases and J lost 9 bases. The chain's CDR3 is CASSRRGLAGVFEQFF. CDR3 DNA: TGTGCCAGCAGTAGGAGGGGACTAGCGGGAGTGTTTGAGCAGTTCTTC.

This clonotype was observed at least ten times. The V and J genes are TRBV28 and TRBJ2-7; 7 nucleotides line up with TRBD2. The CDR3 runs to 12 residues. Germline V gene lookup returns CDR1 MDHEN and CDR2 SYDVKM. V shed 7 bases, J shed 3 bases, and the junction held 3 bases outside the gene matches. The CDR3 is CASKASGYEQYF. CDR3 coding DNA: TGTGCCAGCAAGGCTAGCGGCTACGAGCAGTACTTC.

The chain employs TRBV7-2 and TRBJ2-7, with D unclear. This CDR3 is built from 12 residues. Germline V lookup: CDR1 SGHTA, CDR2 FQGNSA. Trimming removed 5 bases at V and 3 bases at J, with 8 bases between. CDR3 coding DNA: TGTGCCAGCAGCCTGGAATACTACGAGCAGTACTTC. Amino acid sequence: CASSLEYYEQYF.